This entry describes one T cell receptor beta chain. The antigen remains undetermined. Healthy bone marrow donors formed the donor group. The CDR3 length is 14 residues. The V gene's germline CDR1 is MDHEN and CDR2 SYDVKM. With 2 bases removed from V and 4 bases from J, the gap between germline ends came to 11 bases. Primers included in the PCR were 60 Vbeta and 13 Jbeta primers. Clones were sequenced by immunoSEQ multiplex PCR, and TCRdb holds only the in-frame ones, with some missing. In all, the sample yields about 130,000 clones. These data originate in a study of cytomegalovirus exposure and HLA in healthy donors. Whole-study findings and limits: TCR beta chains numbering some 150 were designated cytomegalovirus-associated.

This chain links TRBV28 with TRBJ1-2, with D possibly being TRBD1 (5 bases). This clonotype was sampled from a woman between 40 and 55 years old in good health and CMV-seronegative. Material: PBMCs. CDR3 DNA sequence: TGTGCCAGCAGTTTAGGGGCAGGGCTCTATGGCTACACCTTC. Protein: CASSLGAGLYGYTF.